One and the same sample provided the 24 T cell receptor beta chains below, sequenced in a study of T cell repertoires in cytomegalovirus infection. TCRdb recomputed calls from the reads with MiXCR, one row per CDR3 protein. In the table there are nearly 450,000 distinct CDR3 sequences, approximately 30% of which are singletons. What was sequenced was PBMCs. The receptor set was obtained from a human donor in good health (CMV status not recorded). Some clones in this sample may be carry-over from other donors' samples.

In this sample, this clonotype turned up a few times. The chain joins TRBV9 to TRBJ1-6; a weak D match, TRBD1 (5 bases). Germline CDR1 is SGDLS and CDR2 is YYNGEE. V lost 0 bases, J lost 7 bases, and 11 bases lay in between. The CDR3 consists of 15 residues. Here the CDR3 DNA reads TGTGCCAGCAGCGTAGGTACAGGAGGGAATTCACCCCTCCACTTT. It is translated as CASSVGTGGNSPLHF. The whole variable domain, filled in from reference TRBV9 and TRBJ1-6, reads DSGVTQTPKHLITATGQRVTLRCSPRSGDLSVYWYQQSLDQGLQFLIQYYNGEERAKGNILERFSAQQFPDLHSELNLSSLELGDSALYFCASSVGTGGNSPLHFGNGTRLTVT.

In DNA form, the CDR3 reads TGTGCCAGCTTCCTAGGAAGCGGGGCTAGCACAGATACGCAGTATTTT. Translating gives CASFLGSGASTDTQYF. V is TRBV7-6 and J is TRBJ2-3; 7 bases are a match to TRBD2. Germline CDR1 and CDR2: SGHVS and FNYEAQ. V trimming: 8 bases; J trimming: 0 bases; junction bases outside the gene matches: 11. The CDR3 has 16 amino acids.

This clonotype appeared a few times. The chain is built from TRBV5-5 and TRBJ2-7, with D possibly TRBD2 on 5 matching bases. Trimming cost V 7 bases and J 6 bases, with 11 bases left between them. In germline, CDR1 is SGHKS, CDR2 YYEKEE (reference sequence). This CDR3 comprises 11 residues. The CDR3 reads CASGGWGEQYF. The CDR3 nucleotides are TGTGCCAGCGGCGGGTGGGGCGAGCAGTACTTC.

This CDR3 reads CASSLSVQGGKAFF. CDR3 in DNA: TGTGCCAGCAGCCTTTCCGTTCAGGGAGGTAAAGCTTTCTTT. The chain has TRBV28 and TRBJ1-1, with D possibly matching TRBD1 (5 bases). The CDR3 length is 14 residues. From germline, CDR1 is MDHEN and CDR2 SYDVKM. V lost 6 bases to trimming and J lost 9 bases, with 20 bases between them.

In this sample, this clonotype turned up a few times. This sequence joins TRBV9 and TRBJ1-1; D is unresolved. Per the germline V gene, CDR1 is SGDLS and CDR2 is YYNGEE. The V end lost 1 base, the J end lost 6 bases, and 10 bases lay between the germline ends. The CDR3 length is 13 residues. The CDR3 here is CASSVHLSAEAFF. Here the CDR3 DNA reads TGTGCCAGCAGCGTACACCTATCGGCTGAAGCTTTCTTT.

In regard to this clonotype: Relative to the germline gene, one junction end is altered; a read error may explain this. The J gene is TRBJ2-7, the V gene TRBV7-3; perhaps D is TRBD1 or TRBD2 (5 bases each). Germline assignment: CDR1 SGHTA and CDR2 FQGTGA. The CDR3 is made up of 13 amino acids. CDR3 in DNA: TGTGTCAGAAGCCCGCCGGGTAGGGACGATCAGTACTTC. Amino acid sequence: CVRSPPGRDDQYF.

The table lists this clonotype with many counts. V usage is TRBV14 and J usage is TRBJ2-7; 8 bases map to TRBD1. The CDR3 consists of 15 residues. Germline V CDR1 and CDR2: SGHDN, FVKESK. Trimming at V came to 4 bases and at J to 6 bases, leaving 11 bases not matched to a gene. Here the CDR3 reads CASSLRMQGAVEQYF. CDR3 nucleotide sequence: TGTGCCAGCAGCCTTCGGATGCAGGGGGCGGTCGAGCAGTACTTC.

This clonotype was counted a single time. The chain recombines TRBV5-1 with TRBJ2-2; D not resolved. The CDR3 totals 16 residues. CDR1 SGHRS and CDR2 YFSETQ come from the germline V gene. V shed 0 bases and J shed 1 base, with 10 bases lying between them. In DNA form, the CDR3 reads TGCGCCAGCAGCTTGGGGTCCCCTATGAACACCGGGGAGCTGTTTTTT. Translation gives CASSLGSPMNTGELFF.

This clonotype has only a few counts. The chain uses TRBV10-3 and TRBJ1-6; a weak D match, TRBD1 (5 bases). The length of the CDR3 is 15 residues. Germline V CDR1 and CDR2: ENHRY, SYGVKD. V was trimmed by 4 bases and J by 4 bases, leaving 11 bases between them. CDR3 region: CAISVSGGYNSPLHF. As DNA, the CDR3 is TGTGCCATCAGTGTGTCGGGGGGTTATAATTCACCCCTCCACTTT.

V usage is TRBV12-3 or TRBV12-4 and J usage is TRBJ1-5; D is unclear. V lost 4 bases and J 2 bases, leaving 18 bases between the germline ends. The CDR3 has 17 amino acids. This chain's CDR3 is CASSSSVASWGNQPQHF. CDR3 coding DNA: TGTGCCAGCAGTTCCTCCGTGGCCTCATGGGGCAATCAGCCCCAGCATTTT.

CDR3 in amino acids: CASSGTAGVLGQPQHF. The DNA for the CDR3 is TGTGCCAGCAGCGGGACAGCTGGAGTCTTGGGGCAGCCCCAGCATTTT. The rearrangement links TRBV6-2 or TRBV6-3 to TRBJ1-5, with TRBD1 identical over 7 bases. The CDR3 spans 16 residues. The junction had 15 bases not matched to a gene; V was cut back by 6 bases and J by 7 bases. Germline CDR1 MNHEY, CDR2 SVGEGT.

This clonotype was recorded at least ten times. The V and J genes are TRBV12-3 or TRBV12-4 and TRBJ2-5, with 14 bases aligning to TRBD2. Germline trimming cut 5 bases from V and 0 bases from J; bases unmatched to any gene: 8. The CDR3 covers 18 residues. The CDR3 is CASSTRLAGGKYQETQYF. CDR3 coding DNA: TGTGCCAGCAGTACGAGACTAGCGGGGGGGAAGTACCAAGAGACCCAGTACTTC.

The gene calls are TRBV7-9 and TRBJ2-1; tentatively, D is TRBD1 (6 bases). The CDR3 is 13 residues long. Germline lookup yields CDR1 SEHNR and CDR2 FQNEAQ (reference sequence). Trimming cost V 7 bases and J 5 bases, with 12 bases left between them. The CDR3 DNA reads TGTGCCAGCAAGACCGGGACAAACAATGAGCAGTTCTTC. Protein sequence: CASKTGTNNEQFF.

The chain has TRBV19 and TRBJ1-5, with 9 bases aligning to TRBD1. CDR1 and CDR2 from the germline V gene are LNHDA and SQIVND (reference sequence). V dropped 6 bases and J dropped 3; count of bases not matched to a gene: 6. The CDR3 covers 15 residues. CDR3 residues: CASREQGAYNQPQHF. DNA of the CDR3: TGTGCCAGTAGGGAACAGGGGGCCTACAATCAGCCCCAGCATTTT.

The chain is built from TRBV20-1 and TRBJ1-5; no definite D call. CDR1 and CDR2 (germline): DFQATT, SNEGSKA (reference sequence). This CDR3 has 13 amino acids. V was pared by 3 bases and J by 7 bases, with 13 bases between. The CDR3 reads CSASSEIEQPQHF. The DNA for the CDR3 is TGCAGTGCTAGTTCCGAGATAGAACAGCCCCAGCATTTT.

This clonotype came up a few times. The rearrangement links TRBV20-1 to TRBJ1-6; D is perhaps TRBD1 (5 bases). V gave up 2 bases and J gave up 4 bases, with 33 bases separating them. Germline assignment: CDR1 DFQATT and CDR2 SNEGSKA (reference sequence). CDR3 size: 22 residues. CDR3 residues: CSARLHGKGHPMEYSYNSPLHF. CDR3 nucleotide sequence: TGCAGTGCTAGACTTCACGGGAAGGGGCATCCAATGGAGTATTCTTATAATTCACCCCTCCACTTT.

As concerns this clonotype: Possible read error: a much larger clone is one base away. The chain uses TRBV7-4 and TRBJ1-5, with D perhaps matching TRBD1 (5 bases). V was trimmed by 6 bases and J by 3 bases, leaving 9 bases between them. The CDR3 covers 13 residues. Germline CDR1 reads SGHVT; CDR2 reads SQSDAQ. CDR3 sequence (DNA): TGTGCCAGCAGTTCGGACAACAATCAGCCCCAGCATTTT. The encoded protein is CASSSDNNQPQHF. Supplemented by reference TRBV7-4 and TRBJ1-5, the full variable domain reads GAGVSQSPRYKVAKRGRDVALRCDSISGHVTLYWYRQTLGQGSEVLTYSQSDAQRDKSGRPSGRFSAERPERSVSTLKIQRTEQGDSAVYLCASSSDNNQPQHFGDGTRLSIL.

This clonotype was seen ten or more times. The chain combines TRBV12-3 or TRBV12-4 with TRBJ1-2, with D maybe TRBD1 (5 bases). The CDR3 spans 17 residues. Trimming left V 1 base short and J 5 bases short, with 20 bases between. The CDR3 sequence is CASSLVARVAGGYGYTF. The CDR3 DNA reads as TGTGCCAGCAGTTTAGTCGCTCGAGTGGCGGGGGGTTATGGCTACACCTTC.

This sequence joins TRBV11-2 and TRBJ1-2; 7 nucleotides line up with TRBD1. The junction had 8 bases not matched to a gene; V was cut back by 5 bases and J by 14 bases. The CDR3 loop spans 11 amino acids. Looked up from germline, CDR1 is SGHAT and CDR2 is FQNNGV. This CDR3 is CASSLGTELTF. CDR3 sequence (DNA): TGTGCCAGCAGCCTGGGGACAGAGCTTACCTTC.

This sequence joins TRBV9 and TRBJ2-3; 9 nucleotides match TRBD2. Trimming at V came to 3 bases and at J to 4 bases, leaving 9 bases not matched to a gene. This CDR3 comprises 16 residues. The germline V gene encodes CDR1 SGDLS and CDR2 YYNGEE. The CDR3 DNA follows: TGTGCCAGCAGCGGGCGCCTCGCGGGGGGGCCAGATACGCAGTATTTT. Its protein product is CASSGRLAGGPDTQYF. Complete variable domain (other parts from reference TRBV9 and TRBJ2-3): DSGVTQTPKHLITATGQRVTLRCSPRSGDLSVYWYQQSLDQGLQFLIQYYNGEERAKGNILERFSAQQFPDLHSELNLSSLELGDSALYFCASSGRLAGGPDTQYFGPGTRLTVL.

This clonotype was counted between two and nine times. The chain has TRBV12-3 or TRBV12-4 and TRBJ1-5, with TRBD1 matching over 9 bases. V dropped 4 bases and J dropped 0; count of bases not matched to a gene: 16. The CDR3 contains 20 residues. For the CDR3, the DNA is TGTGCCAGCAGTTCAAGGCGGGAACAGGGGGCACCTTATAGCAATCAGCCCCAGCATTTT. Its translation is CASSSRREQGAPYSNQPQHF.

V usage is TRBV12-3 or TRBV12-4 and J usage is TRBJ1-4, with 7 bases identical to TRBD1. The trim removed 2 bases at V and 8 bases at J, leaving 8 bases unmatched. The CDR3 has 15 residues. This chain's CDR3 is CASSLILRDSEKLFF. The CDR3 nucleotides read TGTGCCAGCAGTTTAATACTCCGGGACAGCGAAAAACTGTTTTTT.

The chain recombines TRBV28 with TRBJ2-3; weak D call: TRBD1 (5 bases). V was clipped by 2 bases and J by 4 bases, with 10 bases between them. The CDR3 extends over 14 amino acids. From germline, CDR1 is MDHEN and CDR2 SYDVKM. The CDR3: CASSLVGPPDTQYF. Here the CDR3 DNA reads TGTGCCAGCAGTTTAGTGGGGCCCCCAGATACGCAGTATTTT.

V gene TRBV12-3 or TRBV12-4 combines with J gene TRBJ1-2; no clear D gene. The CDR3 spans 14 residues. Trimming took 3 bases from V and 8 from J, leaving 16 bases between them. The CDR3 spells CASSLSPDLWGYTF. The CDR3 DNA follows: TGTGCCAGCAGTTTGTCCCCGGACCTATGGGGCTACACCTTC.